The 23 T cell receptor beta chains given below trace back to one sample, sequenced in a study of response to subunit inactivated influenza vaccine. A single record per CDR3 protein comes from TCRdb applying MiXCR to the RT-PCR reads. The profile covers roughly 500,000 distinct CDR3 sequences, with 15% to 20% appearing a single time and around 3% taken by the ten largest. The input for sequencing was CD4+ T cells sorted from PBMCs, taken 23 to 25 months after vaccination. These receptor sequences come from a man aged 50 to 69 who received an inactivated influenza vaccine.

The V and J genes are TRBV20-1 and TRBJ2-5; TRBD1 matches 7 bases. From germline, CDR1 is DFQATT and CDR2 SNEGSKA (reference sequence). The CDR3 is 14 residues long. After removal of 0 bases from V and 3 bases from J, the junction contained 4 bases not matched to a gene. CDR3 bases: TGCAGTGCTAGAGATTCGACAGGGAAAGAGACCCAGTACTTC. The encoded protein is CSARDSTGKETQYF.

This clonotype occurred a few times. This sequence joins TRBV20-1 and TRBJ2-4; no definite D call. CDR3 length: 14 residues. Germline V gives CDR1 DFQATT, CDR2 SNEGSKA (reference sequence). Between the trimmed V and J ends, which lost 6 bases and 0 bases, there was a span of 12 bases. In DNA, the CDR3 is TGCAGTGCCCACCTTGCTAGAGCCAAAAACATTCAGTACTTC. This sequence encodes CSAHLARAKNIQYF.

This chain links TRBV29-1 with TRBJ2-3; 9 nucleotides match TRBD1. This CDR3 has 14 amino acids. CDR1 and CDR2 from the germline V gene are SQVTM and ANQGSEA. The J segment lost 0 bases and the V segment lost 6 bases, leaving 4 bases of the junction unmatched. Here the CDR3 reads CSVGQGFSTDTQYF. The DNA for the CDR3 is TGCAGCGTGGGACAGGGTTTTAGCACAGATACGCAGTATTTT.

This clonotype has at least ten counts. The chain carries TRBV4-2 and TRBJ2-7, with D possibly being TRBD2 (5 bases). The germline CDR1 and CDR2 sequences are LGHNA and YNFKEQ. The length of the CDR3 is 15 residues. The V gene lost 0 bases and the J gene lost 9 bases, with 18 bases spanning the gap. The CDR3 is CASSQEERPTSRQYF. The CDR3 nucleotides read TGTGCCAGCAGCCAAGAGGAGCGGCCTACGAGCAGGCAGTACTTC.

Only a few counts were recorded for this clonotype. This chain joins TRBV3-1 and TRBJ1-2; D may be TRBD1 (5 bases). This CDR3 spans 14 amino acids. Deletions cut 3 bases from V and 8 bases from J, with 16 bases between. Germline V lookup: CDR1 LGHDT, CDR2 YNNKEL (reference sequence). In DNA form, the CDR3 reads TGTGCCAGCAGCCAGGGGACCGCGGGGGAGGGCTACACCTTC. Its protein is CASSQGTAGEGYTF.

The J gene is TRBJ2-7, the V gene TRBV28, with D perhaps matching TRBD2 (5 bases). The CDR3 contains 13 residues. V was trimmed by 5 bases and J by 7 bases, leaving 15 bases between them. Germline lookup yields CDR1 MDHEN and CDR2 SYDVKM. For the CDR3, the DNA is TGTGCCAGCAGTAAACGGGGTCGGTGGGAGCAGTACTTC. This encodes CASSKRGRWEQYF.

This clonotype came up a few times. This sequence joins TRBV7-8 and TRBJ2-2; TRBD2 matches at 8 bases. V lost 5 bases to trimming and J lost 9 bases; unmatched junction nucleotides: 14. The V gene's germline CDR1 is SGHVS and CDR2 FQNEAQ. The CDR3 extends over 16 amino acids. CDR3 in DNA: TGTGCCAGCAGCAACCGGGAAGTTAGCGGGACTAGGGAGCTGTTTTTT. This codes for CASSNREVSGTRELFF.

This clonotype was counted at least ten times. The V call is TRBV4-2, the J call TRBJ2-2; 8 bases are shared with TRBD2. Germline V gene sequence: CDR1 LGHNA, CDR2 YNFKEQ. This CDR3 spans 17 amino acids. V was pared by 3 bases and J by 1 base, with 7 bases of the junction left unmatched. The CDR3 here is CASSQNVLAGNTGELFF. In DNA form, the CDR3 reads TGTGCCAGCAGCCAGAATGTCCTAGCGGGGAACACCGGGGAGCTGTTTTTT.

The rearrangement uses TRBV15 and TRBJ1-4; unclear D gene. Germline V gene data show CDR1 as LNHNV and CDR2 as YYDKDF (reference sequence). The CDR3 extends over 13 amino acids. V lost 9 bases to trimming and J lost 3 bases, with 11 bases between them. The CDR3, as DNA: TGTGCCACGACCAATCTAGCTAATGAAAAACTGTTTTTT. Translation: CATTNLANEKLFF.

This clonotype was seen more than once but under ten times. CDR3 sequence: CSARGPSGRAYEQFF. The CDR3 nucleotides are TGCAGTGCTAGAGGCCCTAGCGGGAGGGCTTACGAGCAGTTCTTC. The chain combines TRBV20-1 with TRBJ2-1, with TRBD2 identical over 12 bases. The CDR3 totals 15 residues. CDR1 DFQATT and CDR2 SNEGSKA come from the germline V gene (reference sequence). Trimming cost V 1 base and J 10 bases; bases outside gene matches: 8.

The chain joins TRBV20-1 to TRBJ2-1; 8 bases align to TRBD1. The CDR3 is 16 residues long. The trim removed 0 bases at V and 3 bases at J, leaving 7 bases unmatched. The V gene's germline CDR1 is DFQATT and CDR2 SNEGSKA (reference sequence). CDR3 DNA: TGCAGTGCTAGAGATTGGGCAGGGGGCATCTACAATGAGCAGTTCTTC. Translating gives CSARDWAGGIYNEQFF.

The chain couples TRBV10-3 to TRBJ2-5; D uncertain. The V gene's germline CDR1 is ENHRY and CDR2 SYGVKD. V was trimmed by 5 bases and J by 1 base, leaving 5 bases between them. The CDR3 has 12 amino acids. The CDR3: CAISYSQETQYF. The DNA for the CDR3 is TGTGCCATCAGTTATTCCCAAGAGACCCAGTACTTC.

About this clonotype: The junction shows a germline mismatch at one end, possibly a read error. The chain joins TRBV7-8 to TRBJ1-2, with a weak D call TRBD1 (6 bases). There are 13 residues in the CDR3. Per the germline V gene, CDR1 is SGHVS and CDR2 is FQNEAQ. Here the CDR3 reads CASSLRNRAAPLF. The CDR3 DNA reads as TGTGCCAGCAGCTTAAGGAACAGGGCGGCACCACTTTTC.

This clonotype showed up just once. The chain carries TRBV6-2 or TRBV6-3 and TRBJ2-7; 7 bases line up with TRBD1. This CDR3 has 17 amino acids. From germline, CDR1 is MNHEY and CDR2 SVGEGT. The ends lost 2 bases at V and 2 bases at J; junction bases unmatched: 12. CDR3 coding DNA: TGTGCCAGCAGTTACCCCATCACAGGGGAAGAAGCCTACGAGCAGTACTTC. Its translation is CASSYPITGEEAYEQYF.

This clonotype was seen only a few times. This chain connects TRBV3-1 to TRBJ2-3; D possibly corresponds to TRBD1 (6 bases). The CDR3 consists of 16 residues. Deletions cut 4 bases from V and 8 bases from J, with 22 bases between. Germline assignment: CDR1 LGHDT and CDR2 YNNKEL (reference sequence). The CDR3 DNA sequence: TGTGCCAGCAGCCCGCCGACAGGTTCAGGTTATAGTACGCAGTATTTT. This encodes CASSPPTGSGYSTQYF.

The CDR3 bases are TGTGCCAGCAGTTTAACGACTAGCGGGACATTCGCCTACGAGCAGTACTTC. Amino acids: CASSLTTSGTFAYEQYF. The chain links TRBV6-5 to TRBJ2-7, with TRBD2 matching over 11 bases. V gave up 4 bases and J gave up 2 bases; unmatched junction bases: 10. CDR3 length equals 17 residues. Germline values: CDR1 MNHEY, CDR2 SVGAGI.

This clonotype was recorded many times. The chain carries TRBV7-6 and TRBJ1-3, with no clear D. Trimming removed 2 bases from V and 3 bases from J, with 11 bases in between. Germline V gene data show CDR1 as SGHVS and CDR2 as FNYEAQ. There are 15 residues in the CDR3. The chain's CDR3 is CASSLSLSGGNTIYF. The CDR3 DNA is TGTGCCAGCAGCTTATCTCTTTCGGGTGGAAACACCATATATTTT.

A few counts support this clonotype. The CDR3 here is CSAGPRRTGVQRLSTEQFF. In DNA, the CDR3 is TGCAGTGCTGGCCCCCGTAGGACAGGGGTCCAACGGCTCTCGACTGAGCAGTTCTTC. The rearrangement joins TRBV20-1 to TRBJ2-1, with 9 bases fitting TRBD1. The germline V gene encodes CDR1 DFQATT and CDR2 SNEGSKA (reference sequence). This CDR3 has 19 amino acids. V lost 5 bases and J lost 9; bases outside the gene matches: 26.

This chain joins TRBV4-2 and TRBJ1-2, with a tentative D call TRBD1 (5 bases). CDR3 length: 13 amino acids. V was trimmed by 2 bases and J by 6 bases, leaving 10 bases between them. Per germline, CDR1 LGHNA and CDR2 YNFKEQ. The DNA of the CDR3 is TGTGCCAGCAGCCAACAGGGATTCCATGGCTACACCTTC. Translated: CASSQQGFHGYTF.

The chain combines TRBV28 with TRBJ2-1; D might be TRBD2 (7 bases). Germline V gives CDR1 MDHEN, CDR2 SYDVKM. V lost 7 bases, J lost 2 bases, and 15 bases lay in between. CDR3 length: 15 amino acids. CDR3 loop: CASTLGGTPYNEQFF. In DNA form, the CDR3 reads TGTGCCAGCACCTTGGGGGGGACACCCTACAATGAGCAGTTCTTC.

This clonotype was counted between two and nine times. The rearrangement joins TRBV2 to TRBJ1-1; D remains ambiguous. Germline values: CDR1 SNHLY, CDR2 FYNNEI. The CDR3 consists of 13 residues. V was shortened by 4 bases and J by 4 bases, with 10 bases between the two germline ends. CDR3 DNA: TGTGCCAGCAGTGCCGGGTTGGGCACTGAAGCTTTCTTT. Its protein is CASSAGLGTEAFF.

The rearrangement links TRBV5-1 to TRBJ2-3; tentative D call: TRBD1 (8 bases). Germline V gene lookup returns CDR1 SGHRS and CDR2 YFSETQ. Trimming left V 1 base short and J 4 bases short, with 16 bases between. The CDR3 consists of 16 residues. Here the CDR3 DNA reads TGCGCCAGCAGCTTGTCTACAGGGGGGGCGGCAGATACGCAGTATTTT. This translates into CASSLSTGGAADTQYF.

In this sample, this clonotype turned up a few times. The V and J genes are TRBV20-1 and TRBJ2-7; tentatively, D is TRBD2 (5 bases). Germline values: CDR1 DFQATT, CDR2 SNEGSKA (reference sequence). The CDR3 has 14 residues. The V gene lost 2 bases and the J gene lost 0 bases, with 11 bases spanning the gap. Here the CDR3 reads CSARRPSSSYEQYF. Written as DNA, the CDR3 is TGCAGTGCTAGACGTCCTAGCAGCTCCTACGAGCAGTACTTC.